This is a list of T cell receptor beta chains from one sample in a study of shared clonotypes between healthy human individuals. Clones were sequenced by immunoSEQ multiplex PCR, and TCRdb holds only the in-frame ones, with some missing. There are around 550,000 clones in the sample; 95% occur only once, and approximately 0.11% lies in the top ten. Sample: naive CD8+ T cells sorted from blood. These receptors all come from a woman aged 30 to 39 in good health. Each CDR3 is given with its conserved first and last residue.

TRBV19	CASRPLSGTSREIVYF
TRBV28	CASSSPGQAYGYTF
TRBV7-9	CASSFPGVKNIQYF
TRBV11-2	CASSLAHPRDITEAFF
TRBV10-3	CAISESDGLGGYTF
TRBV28	CASRRGYSNQPQHF
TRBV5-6	CASSLSETQYF
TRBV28	CASTPLPPFGTGQETQYF
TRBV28	CASRPTGRGPDTQYF
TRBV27	CAIIGTGGGTEAFF
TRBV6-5	CASSARQGNSPLHF
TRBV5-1	CASSPDREAPEAFF